These T cell receptor beta chains were read from a single sample in a study of blood T cell repertoires in COVID-19. The assay was immunoSEQ multiplex PCR, and TCRdb's table has in-frame clones only and misses some. This sample has about 160,000 clones, with 85% to 90% found just once. The sample comprised peripheral blood. The receptors come from a woman in her seventies with COVID-19, enrolled during active disease. Each CDR3 is given with its conserved first and last residue. A D gene is named only where the DNA matches it firmly. For some rows the clone size is stated as once, few or many, or as a class when expanded; others skip it.

cdr3_aa: CASKEGGNTEAFF
cdr3_nt: TGTGCCAGCAAGGAAGGGGGTAACACTGAAGCTTTCTTT
j_call: TRBJ1-1
d_call: NA
v_call: TRBV28
clone_size: NA

cdr3_aa: CASSLVLAGELFF
cdr3_nt: TGTGCCAGCAGCTTAGTGCTAGCCGGGGAGCTGTTTTTT
j_call: TRBJ2-2
d_call: NA
v_call: TRBV7-2
clone_size: NA

cdr3_aa: CASSRSFSYEQYF
cdr3_nt: TGTGCCAGCAGCCGTAGCTTCTCCTACGAGCAGTACTTC
j_call: TRBJ2-7
d_call: NA
v_call: TRBV27
clone_size: NA

cdr3_aa: CASRGAPGLLTVAEAFF
cdr3_nt: TGTGCCAGTAGGGGGGCGCCAGGGCTCTTGACGGTGGCTGAAGCTTTCTTT
j_call: TRBJ1-1
d_call: NA
v_call: TRBV19
clone_size: NA

cdr3_aa: CASSRDRDSYGYTF
cdr3_nt: TGTGCCAGTAGTAGGGACAGAGATTCCTATGGCTACACCTTC
j_call: TRBJ1-2
d_call: TRBD1
v_call: TRBV19
clone_size: NA

cdr3_aa: CAYHSTGGTNTGELFF
cdr3_nt: TGTGCCTACCATTCAACAGGGGGCACGAACACCGGGGAGCTGTTTTTT
j_call: TRBJ2-2
d_call: TRBD1
v_call: TRBV30
clone_size: NA

cdr3_aa: CASSYQTTEKKNIQYF
cdr3_nt: TGTGCCAGCAGTTACCAAACGACAGAGAAGAAAAACATTCAGTACTTC
j_call: TRBJ2-4
d_call: NA
v_call: TRBV6-2/TRBV6-3
clone_size: NA

cdr3_aa: CASSLAASPLHF
cdr3_nt: TGTGCCAGCAGTTTAGCAGCTTCACCCCTCCACTTT
j_call: TRBJ1-6
d_call: NA
v_call: TRBV12-3/TRBV12-4
clone_size: NA

cdr3_aa: CASSTGLAGPTDTQYF
cdr3_nt: TGTGCCAGTAGTACCGGACTAGCAGGCCCCACAGATACGCAGTATTTT
j_call: TRBJ2-3
d_call: TRBD2
v_call: TRBV19
clone_size: NA

cdr3_aa: CASSQLGTGRYEQYF
cdr3_nt: TGTGCCAGCAGCCAGCTAGGGACAGGCCGCTACGAGCAGTACTTC
j_call: TRBJ2-7
d_call: TRBD1
v_call: TRBV7-9
clone_size: NA

cdr3_aa: CASSPGGAPGPTTQYF
cdr3_nt: TGTGCCAGCAGCCCAGGGGGAGCCCCGGGGCCGACTACGCAGTATTTT
j_call: TRBJ2-3
d_call: TRBD1
v_call: TRBV7-9
clone_size: NA

cdr3_aa: CASSLAPLDSLNGYTF
cdr3_nt: TGTGCCAGCAGCTTAGCGCCTTTAGACAGCCTCAATGGCTACACCTTC
j_call: TRBJ1-2
d_call: NA
v_call: TRBV7-8
clone_size: NA

cdr3_aa: CATSRLLPGQGPRRNTEAFF
cdr3_nt: TGTGCCACCAGCAGACTTCTTCCGGGACAGGGGCCTCGCAGGAACACTGAAGCTTTCTTT
j_call: TRBJ1-1
d_call: TRBD1
v_call: TRBV15
clone_size: NA

cdr3_aa: CASSPQGKPNQPQHF
cdr3_nt: TGTGCCAGCTCACCCCAGGGCAAGCCCAATCAGCCCCAGCATTTT
j_call: TRBJ1-5
d_call: NA
v_call: TRBV18
clone_size: NA

cdr3_aa: CASSFTGGTGELFF
cdr3_nt: TGTGCCAGCAGTTTTACAGGGGGCACCGGGGAGCTGTTTTTT
j_call: TRBJ2-2
d_call: TRBD1
v_call: TRBV2
clone_size: NA

cdr3_aa: CATSDPKGGGHQPQHF
cdr3_nt: TGTGCCACCAGTGACCCCAAGGGGGGGGGCCATCAGCCCCAGCATTTT
j_call: TRBJ1-5
d_call: NA
v_call: TRBV24-1
clone_size: NA

cdr3_aa: CASSQSFGTGSGYTF
cdr3_nt: TGCGCCAGCAGTCAATCATTCGGGACAGGTTCTGGCTACACCTTC
j_call: TRBJ1-2
d_call: TRBD1
v_call: TRBV23-1
clone_size: NA

cdr3_aa: CASSAHEGRLTGNTIYF
cdr3_nt: TGTGCCAGCAGTGCCCATGAGGGCAGGCTTACTGGAAACACCATATATTTT
j_call: TRBJ1-3
d_call: NA
v_call: TRBV6-1
clone_size: NA

cdr3_aa: CASSRSTNEKLFF
cdr3_nt: TGTGCCAGCAGCCGGAGCACTAATGAAAAACTGTTTTTT
j_call: TRBJ1-4
d_call: NA
v_call: TRBV11-2
clone_size: NA

cdr3_aa: CASRRAGEKLFF
cdr3_nt: TGTGCCAGCCGCAGGGCCGGGGAAAAACTGTTTTTT
j_call: TRBJ1-4
d_call: NA
v_call: TRBV7-9
clone_size: NA

cdr3_aa: CASSEFGGNSYNEQFF
cdr3_nt: TGTGCCAGCAGTGAATTCGGCGGTAATTCCTACAATGAGCAGTTCTTC
j_call: TRBJ2-1
d_call: NA
v_call: TRBV2
clone_size: few

cdr3_aa: CASSPRTGANYGYTF
cdr3_nt: TGTGCCAGCAGCCCCCGGACAGGGGCTAACTATGGCTACACCTTC
j_call: TRBJ1-2
d_call: TRBD1
v_call: TRBV7-9
clone_size: few

cdr3_aa: CASSPSGQGARNTEAFF
cdr3_nt: TGTGCCAGCAGCCCCTCGGGACAGGGGGCGCGGAACACTGAAGCTTTCTTT
j_call: TRBJ1-1
d_call: TRBD1
v_call: TRBV7-9
clone_size: once

cdr3_aa: CASSRQGTGELFF
cdr3_nt: TGTGCCAGCAGCCGTCAGGGGACCGGGGAGCTGTTTTTT
j_call: TRBJ2-2
d_call: NA
v_call: TRBV12-3/TRBV12-4
clone_size: NA

cdr3_aa: CATSRDWATDTQYF
cdr3_nt: TGTGCCACCAGCAGAGATTGGGCAACAGATACGCAGTATTTT
j_call: TRBJ2-3
d_call: NA
v_call: TRBV15
clone_size: NA

cdr3_aa: CASSSADSANYGYTF
cdr3_nt: TGTGCCAGCAGTTCTGCGGACAGCGCCAACTATGGCTACACCTTC
j_call: TRBJ1-2
d_call: NA
v_call: TRBV28
clone_size: NA

cdr3_aa: CASRSRDSPYNEQFF
cdr3_nt: TGTGCCAGCAGATCAAGGGACAGCCCATACAATGAGCAGTTCTTC
j_call: TRBJ2-1
d_call: TRBD1
v_call: TRBV2
clone_size: NA

cdr3_aa: CASSLPGQGFYSNQPQHF
cdr3_nt: TGTGCCAGCAGCTTACCGGGACAGGGCTTTTATAGCAATCAGCCCCAGCATTTT
j_call: TRBJ1-5
d_call: TRBD1
v_call: TRBV5-8
clone_size: NA

cdr3_aa: CATTSGRTGGVAFF
cdr3_nt: TGTGCCACCACCTCAGGGAGGACAGGTGGGGTAGCTTTCTTT
j_call: TRBJ1-1
d_call: TRBD1
v_call: TRBV3-1/TRBV3-2
clone_size: NA

cdr3_aa: CASSPDGTGYGYTF
cdr3_nt: TGTGCCAGCTCACCAGACGGGACAGGCTATGGCTACACCTTC
j_call: TRBJ1-2
d_call: TRBD1
v_call: TRBV18
clone_size: NA

cdr3_aa: CASSLTGVMNTEAFF
cdr3_nt: TGTGCCAGCAGCTTAACAGGGGTGATGAACACTGAAGCTTTCTTT
j_call: TRBJ1-1
d_call: TRBD1
v_call: TRBV7-8
clone_size: NA

cdr3_aa: CASSSTGGRETQYF
cdr3_nt: TGTGCCAGCAGCTCTACCGGGGGGCGGGAGACCCAGTACTTC
j_call: TRBJ2-5
d_call: NA
v_call: TRBV7-6
clone_size: NA

cdr3_aa: CSGEGNTEAFF
cdr3_nt: TGCAGCGGGGAGGGGAACACTGAAGCTTTCTTT
j_call: TRBJ1-1
d_call: NA
v_call: TRBV20-1
clone_size: NA

cdr3_aa: CASRTGEGGYTF
cdr3_nt: TGTGCCAGCAGGACAGGGGAAGGGGGCTACACCTTC
j_call: TRBJ1-2
d_call: TRBD1
v_call: TRBV27
clone_size: NA

cdr3_aa: CASSLGLLNEKLFF
cdr3_nt: TGTGCCAGCAGCTTGGGGCTCCTTAATGAAAAACTGTTTTTT
j_call: TRBJ1-4
d_call: NA
v_call: TRBV5-6
clone_size: NA

cdr3_aa: CASSLAGRQSPLHF
cdr3_nt: TGTGCCAGCAGCTTAGCAGGAAGGCAGTCACCCCTCCACTTT
j_call: TRBJ1-6
d_call: NA
v_call: TRBV11-2
clone_size: NA

cdr3_aa: CASSIPAGNHQPQHF
cdr3_nt: TGTGCCAGTAGTATTCCTGCGGGGAACCATCAGCCCCAGCATTTT
j_call: TRBJ1-5
d_call: NA
v_call: TRBV19
clone_size: few

cdr3_aa: CASSRQDREGNTIYF
cdr3_nt: TGTGCCAGTAGCCGACAAGATAGAGAAGGAAACACCATATATTTT
j_call: TRBJ1-3
d_call: NA
v_call: TRBV19
clone_size: once

cdr3_aa: CASSQETSETQYF
cdr3_nt: TGTGCCAGCAGCCAAGAGACTTCGGAGACCCAGTACTTC
j_call: TRBJ2-5
d_call: NA
v_call: TRBV14
clone_size: once

cdr3_aa: CASSLNWGNEKLFF
cdr3_nt: TGTGCCAGCAGCTTGAACTGGGGCAATGAAAAACTGTTTTTT
j_call: TRBJ1-4
d_call: NA
v_call: TRBV5-6
clone_size: NA

cdr3_aa: CASSPAGTGGRTDTQYF
cdr3_nt: TGCGCCAGCAGCCCAGCCGGGACAGGGGGTCGCACAGATACGCAGTATTTT
j_call: TRBJ2-3
d_call: TRBD1
v_call: TRBV5-1
clone_size: once

cdr3_aa: CASSPGTAPNEKLFF
cdr3_nt: TGCGCCAGCAGCCCAGGGACAGCGCCTAATGAAAAACTGTTTTTT
j_call: TRBJ1-4
d_call: TRBD1
v_call: TRBV5-1
clone_size: NA

cdr3_aa: CASSPAQGVQETQYF
cdr3_nt: TGTGCCAGCAGCCCCGCACAGGGGGTTCAGGAGACCCAGTACTTC
j_call: TRBJ2-5
d_call: TRBD1
v_call: TRBV7-6
clone_size: NA

cdr3_aa: CASSPRGATNTEAFF
cdr3_nt: TGTGCCAGCAGCCCCCGGGGGGCGACGAACACTGAAGCTTTCTTT
j_call: TRBJ1-1
d_call: NA
v_call: TRBV6-5
clone_size: NA

cdr3_aa: CASGTSGSGNTIYF
cdr3_nt: TGTGCTAGTGGTACTAGCGGCTCTGGAAACACCATATATTTT
j_call: TRBJ1-3
d_call: NA
v_call: TRBV12-5
clone_size: NA

cdr3_aa: CASSPTGTGLGQPQHF
cdr3_nt: TGTGCCAGCTCACCAACTGGAACAGGGTTGGGTCAGCCCCAGCATTTT
j_call: TRBJ1-5
d_call: NA
v_call: TRBV18
clone_size: NA

cdr3_aa: CASSLGTPNNQPQHF
cdr3_nt: TGTGCCAGCAGTTTAGGGACACCGAACAATCAGCCCCAGCATTTT
j_call: TRBJ1-5
d_call: NA
v_call: TRBV28
clone_size: NA

cdr3_aa: CASRALRGGEEKLFF
cdr3_nt: TGTGCCAGCAGGGCCTTGAGGGGCGGGGAGGAAAAACTGTTTTTT
j_call: TRBJ1-4
d_call: NA
v_call: TRBV6-1
clone_size: few

cdr3_aa: CASSRDRNQPQHF
cdr3_nt: TGTGCCAGTAGTCGGGACAGAAATCAGCCCCAGCATTTT
j_call: TRBJ1-5
d_call: TRBD1
v_call: TRBV19
clone_size: once

cdr3_aa: CASRPRQASNQPQHF
cdr3_nt: TGTGCCAGCAGGCCTCGACAGGCTAGCAATCAGCCCCAGCATTTT
j_call: TRBJ1-5
d_call: NA
v_call: TRBV28
clone_size: NA

cdr3_aa: CASSLRERGPKVYNEQFF
cdr3_nt: TGTGCCAGCAGCCTAAGGGAGCGGGGGCCAAAGGTTTACAATGAGCAGTTCTTC
j_call: TRBJ2-1
d_call: TRBD2
v_call: TRBV14
clone_size: NA

cdr3_aa: CASSSRDSHYSPLHF
cdr3_nt: TGTGCCAGCAGCTCACGGGACAGCCATTATTCACCCCTCCACTTT
j_call: TRBJ1-6
d_call: TRBD1
v_call: TRBV3-1/TRBV3-2
clone_size: NA

cdr3_aa: CASSHRDRYSEQYF
cdr3_nt: TGTGCCAGCAGCCACCGGGACAGGTACTCCGAGCAGTACTTC
j_call: TRBJ2-7
d_call: TRBD1
v_call: TRBV14
clone_size: NA

cdr3_aa: CASSHSAGGASNQPQHF
cdr3_nt: TGCGCCAGCAGCCATTCAGCTGGGGGGGCAAGCAATCAGCCCCAGCATTTT
j_call: TRBJ1-5
d_call: NA
v_call: TRBV4-1
clone_size: NA

cdr3_aa: CATSGGQGIDGYTF
cdr3_nt: TGTGCCACCAGTGGGGGACAGGGTATAGATGGCTACACCTTC
j_call: TRBJ1-2
d_call: TRBD1
v_call: TRBV24-1
clone_size: NA

cdr3_aa: CASSPRPDRANQPQHF
cdr3_nt: TGTGCCAGCAGCCCAAGACCGGACAGGGCCAATCAGCCCCAGCATTTT
j_call: TRBJ1-5
d_call: TRBD1
v_call: TRBV5-6
clone_size: NA

cdr3_aa: CASSLEGLPYNEQFF
cdr3_nt: TGTGCCAGCAGCTTAGAGGGACTACCCTACAATGAGCAGTTCTTC
j_call: TRBJ2-1
d_call: TRBD2
v_call: TRBV7-2
clone_size: NA

cdr3_aa: CASGATSTDTQYF
cdr3_nt: TGTGCCAGCGGGGCCACAAGCACAGATACGCAGTATTTT
j_call: TRBJ2-3
d_call: NA
v_call: TRBV6-5
clone_size: NA

cdr3_aa: CASSTGQGARETQYF
cdr3_nt: TGTGCCAGCAGTACGGGACAGGGGGCGAGAGAGACCCAGTACTTC
j_call: TRBJ2-5
d_call: TRBD1
v_call: TRBV27
clone_size: NA